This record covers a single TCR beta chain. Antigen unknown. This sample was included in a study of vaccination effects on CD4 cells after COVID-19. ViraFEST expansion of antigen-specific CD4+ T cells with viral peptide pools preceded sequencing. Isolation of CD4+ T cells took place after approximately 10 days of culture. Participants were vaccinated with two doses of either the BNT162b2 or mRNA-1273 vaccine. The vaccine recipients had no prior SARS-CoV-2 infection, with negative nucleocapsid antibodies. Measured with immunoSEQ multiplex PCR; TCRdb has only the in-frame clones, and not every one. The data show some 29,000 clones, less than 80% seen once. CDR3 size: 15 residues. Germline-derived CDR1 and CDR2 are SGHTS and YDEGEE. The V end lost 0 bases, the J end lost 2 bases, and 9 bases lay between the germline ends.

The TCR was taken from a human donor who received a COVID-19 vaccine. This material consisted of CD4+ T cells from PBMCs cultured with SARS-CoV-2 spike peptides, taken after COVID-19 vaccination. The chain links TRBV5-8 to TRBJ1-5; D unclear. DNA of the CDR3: TGTGCCAGCAGCTTGGAACTCGGGGGCAATCAGCCCCAGCATTTT. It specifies CASSLELGGNQPQHF. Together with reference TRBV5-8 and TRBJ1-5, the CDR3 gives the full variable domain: EAGVTQSPTHLIKTRGQQATLRCSPISGHTSVYWYQQALGLGLQFLLWYDEGEERNRGNFPPRFSGRQFPNYSSELNVNALELEDSALYLCASSLELGGNQPQHFGDGTRLSIL.